This T cell receptor (beta chain) appears in the sequencing data of a study of T cell responses to AZD1222 COVID-19 vaccine (dated by TCRdb to about 2021). Background for the entire study: A total of approximately 240 trial participants underwent TCR sequencing, of whom 200 to 220 received two doses of AZD1222 and some 26 received two doses of the MenACWY control vaccine. Trial participants were enrolled by age into subgroups of 18-55, 56-69 and 70-plus years, and about 150, 27 and 61 TCR-sequenced participants, respectively, were included in these subgroups. On the study overall, not on this receptor specifically: Participants were mostly white British and included more females than males, and it was suggested by the authors that clonal diversity may have been underestimated. Conclusions about previously exposed vaccinees were limited because only six AZD1222 recipients were SARS-CoV-2 seropositive at baseline. Epitopes outside the regions mutated in the B.1.351 and B.1.1.7 variants were reportedly recognized by nearly half of the unique spike-specific TCRs. In the small 56-69-year group, the increase in depth fell short of significance, most likely because of low power. Because no samples from the day 14 peak response were available, repertoires could be characterized only after the peak T cell response. The whole spike protein was spanned by vaccine-associated CD4 TCRs, and dominant responses were seen in regions 160-218 and 743-854. After two AZD1222 doses, both the breadth and the depth of spike-specific TCRs were significantly higher than at day 0 and than in MenACWY recipients.

To note about this clone: Its binding antigen is unknown. Base-call qualities are not available, and no considerably larger clone is one nucleotide away.

CDR1 and CDR2 are read off the germline V gene as WSHSY and SAAADI. Measured from the cysteine to the phenylalanine, the CDR3 is 16 residues long. The DNA shown is the 48-base CDR3, in frame from base 1. A distance of 15 bases separates the germline ends of V and J, which lose 2 bases and 4 bases respectively. According to the study, the label for this sample's time point signals: about 28 days (+/-7) after the second vaccine dose. AZD1222 recipients whose second dose came at about 4 weeks and those whose second dose came at about 12 weeks were combined into one group, since spike-specific TCR depth and breadth did not differ between the two schedules. Vaccinee samples came from UK trials COV001 and COV002, including a single-blind randomized controlled phase 2/3 trial of AZD1222 (ChAdOx1 nCoV-19) in healthy adults. For TCRbeta chain sequencing, PBMC samples from trial participants were taken at day 0 and at day 28 after the second dose.

The CDR3 regions of human TCRbeta chains were analyzed by immunosequencing. As for the original processing: Repertoire TCRs were checked for matches against a reference library of SARS-CoV-2-specific TCRs that had been generated using the MIRA antigen-specificity platform. Breadth was defined as the fraction of unique TCRs that were SARS-CoV-2-associated, and depth was defined as the fraction of total T cells that were SARS-CoV-2-associated. Using the MIRA data, each spike-specific TCR was mapped to the spike region that the TCR reacts to and placed in a CD4 or CD8 class. Log10-transformed breadth and depth values were compared by one-way ANOVA with Sidak's multiple comparisons tests. Drawn from immuneACCESS, this table holds only the in-frame rearrangements with V and J called that TCRdb kept. Clones are partly lost; checked studies trace under half to an unresolved V gene and leave the rest unexplained. V, J and clone size were drawn from that table, and D and trimming were deduced from the DNA. Present in this sample are approximately 140,000 clones, 90% of which were seen just once. Roughly 3.2% of the sample comes from the top ten.

Material: peripheral blood, obtained 28 days after the second AZD1222 dose. The chain joins TRBV10-2 to TRBJ1-3, with a weak D call of TRBD1 (6 bases match). This TCR came from an adult who received the AZD1222 COVID-19 vaccine. The sequenced DNA: TGCGCCAGCAGTGAGGGCAGGGGCTCTCAGGGAAACACCATATATTTT. Translation gives CASSEGRGSQGNTIYF.